These T cell receptor beta chains were read from a single sample in a study of blood T cell repertoires in COVID-19. Repertoires were generated with immunoSEQ multiplex PCR, while TCRdb's copy carries only in-frame clones and drops some. The repertoire includes 170,000 or so clones, 65% to 90% of them detected once, and about 9.6% sits in the top ten. The sample was peripheral blood. The receptors here all came from a man aged 50-60 years with active or convalescent COVID-19. CDR3s include the opening cysteine and the closing phenylalanine or tryptophan. D genes are given only for firm matches. A row's size may be missing; if present it is once, few, many or a size class.

V gene	CDR3 length	clone size	J gene	D gene	CDR3 DNA	CDR3 protein
TRBV15	15	.	TRBJ1-6	TRBD1	TGTGCCACCAGCGCCATGGGACAGGGTAATTCACCCCTCCACTTT	CATSAMGQGNSPLHF
TRBV11-3	13	.	TRBJ2-1	.	TGTGCCAGCAGCTTGGCCAGCTACAATGAGCAGTTCTTC	CASSLASYNEQFF
TRBV5-6	13	.	TRBJ1-1	.	TGTGCCAGCAACAGACAGAGGAACACTGAAGCTTTCTTT	CASNRQRNTEAFF
TRBV28	14	once	TRBJ2-2	TRBD2	TGTGCCAGTACTAGCGGGGCGAACACCGGGGAGCTGTTTTTT	CASTSGANTGELFF
TRBV19	13	.	TRBJ1-2	.	TGTGCCAGTAGTATAGCTAATGAGTATGGCTACACCTTC	CASSIANEYGYTF
TRBV9	13	.	TRBJ1-5	.	TGTGCCAGCGCGCAGGGCCCCAATCAGCCCCAGCATTTT	CASAQGPNQPQHF
TRBV3-1/TRBV3-2	14	.	TRBJ1-2	.	TGTGCCAGCAGCCAAGATTTAACAGAATATGGCTACACCTTC	CASSQDLTEYGYTF
TRBV10-3	13	.	TRBJ2-7	.	TGTGCCATCAGTGATGGGCAGTTCTACGAGCAGTACTTC	CAISDGQFYEQYF
TRBV4-1	14	.	TRBJ2-3	TRBD2	TGCGCCAGCACCCTAGCGGGGGGGCGGGATACGCAGTATTTT	CASTLAGGRDTQYF
TRBV30	12	.	TRBJ1-6	.	TGTGCCTGGGTGAAAGAGAGTTCACCCCTCCACTTT	CAWVKESSPLHF
TRBV4-2	16	.	TRBJ2-3	.	TGTGCCAGCAGCCAAGATCGAGGGCAGGGACAAGATACGCAGTATTTT	CASSQDRGQGQDTQYF
TRBV12-3/TRBV12-4	13	.	TRBJ1-4	.	TGTGCCAGCAGTTTGAGTGTGGATGAAAAACTGTTTTTT	CASSLSVDEKLFF
TRBV7-2	15	.	TRBJ1-4	TRBD1	TGTGCCAGCAGAATAGCGACAGGGGGCAGTGAAAAACTGTTTTTT	CASRIATGGSEKLFF
TRBV5-4	15	.	TRBJ2-1	.	TGTGCCAGCAGCCCGCCAGGGATTCTTGTTAATGAGCAGTTCTTC	CASSPPGILVNEQFF
TRBV6-2/TRBV6-3	13	.	TRBJ2-7	.	TGTGCCAGCAGTTACCCTAACGGGGAAGAGCAGTACTTC	CASSYPNGEEQYF
TRBV28	20	once	TRBJ1-3	.	TGTGCCAGCAGCCTCCTCGGCAGGAAAATTTCGGGAAGCTCTGGAAACACCATATATTTT	CASSLLGRKISGSSGNTIYF
TRBV2	14	once	TRBJ1-1	.	TGTGCCAGCACCCAGGGACAATCGAACACTGAAGCTTTCTTT	CASTQGQSNTEAFF
TRBV5-4	16	.	TRBJ2-5	TRBD2	TGTGCCAGCAGCTTGGAGCTAGCGGGAGAGCAAGAGACCCAGTACTTC	CASSLELAGEQETQYF
TRBV6-5	14	.	TRBJ2-5	TRBD1	TGTGCCAGCAGATGGACAGGGCTCGAAGAGACCCAGTACTTC	CASRWTGLEETQYF
TRBV6-5	14	.	TRBJ2-3	TRBD1	TGTGCCAGCAGTTGGGACAGGGGGACAGATACGCAGTATTTT	CASSWDRGTDTQYF
TRBV15	16	few	TRBJ1-6	.	TGTGCCACCAGCAGATCCGCGATCGGGGAACATTCACCCCTCCACTTT	CATSRSAIGEHSPLHF
TRBV27	14	.	TRBJ1-2	.	TGTGCCAGCAGCCCATGGGGGGGCGCTAATGGCTACACCTTC	CASSPWGGANGYTF
TRBV4-2	14	.	TRBJ2-6	.	TGTGCCAGCAGCCGCGACTCTGGGGCCAACGTCCTGACTTTC	CASSRDSGANVLTF
TRBV7-2	14	.	TRBJ2-1	.	TGTGCCAGCAGCAAACAGAGCTCCTACAATGAGCAGTTCTTC	CASSKQSSYNEQFF
TRBV6-1	15	.	TRBJ2-2	.	TGTGCCAGCAGTGAAGCGGGCAGGAACACCGGGGAGCTGTTTTTT	CASSEAGRNTGELFF
TRBV5-1	14	.	TRBJ2-3	TRBD1	TGCGCCAGCGCAGAAGGGGGCGGCGTAGATACGCAGTATTTT	CASAEGGGVDTQYF
TRBV28	13	.	TRBJ1-1	TRBD1	TGTGCCAGCAGCGACAGGGTCCTCACTGAAGCTTTCTTT	CASSDRVLTEAFF
TRBV10-1	14	.	TRBJ2-2	.	TGCGCCAGCAGTGCACAGCTTAACACCGGGGAGCTGTTTTTT	CASSAQLNTGELFF